The 20 T cell receptor beta chains below come from one sample, sequenced in a study of cytomegalovirus exposure and HLA in healthy donors. Primers: 60 Vbeta forward and 13 Jbeta reverse. Generated by immunoSEQ multiplex PCR, the TCRdb table keeps only in-frame clones and is missing some. The data show around 110,000 clones, roughly 66% seen once. Sequencing input: PBMCs. Receptor source: a woman in her 30s in good health and CMV-seronegative.

The gene calls are TRBV15 and TRBJ2-5; D gene unclear. V lost 3 bases and J lost 7, with 9 bases in between. The germline gives CDR1 LNHNV, CDR2 YYDKDF (reference sequence). The CDR3 runs to 12 residues. The CDR3 DNA reads as TGTGCCACCAGCAGGCCGGGTGGGACCCAGTACTTC. Amino acids: CATSRPGGTQYF.

This clone has a handful of counts. The V and J genes are TRBV6-1 and TRBJ1-5; a possible D gene is TRBD1 (6 bases). The V gene's germline CDR1 is MNHNS and CDR2 SASEGT. CDR3 length equals 15 residues. V gave up 2 bases and J gave up 6 bases, with 14 bases separating them. DNA of the CDR3: TGTGCCAGCAGTGAATCGGGGACATTAGCTCAGCCCCAGCATTTT. It is translated as CASSESGTLAQPQHF.

This clone was observed a handful of times. The chain carries TRBV27 and TRBJ1-4; 8 nucleotides line up with TRBD1. The germline gives CDR1 MNHEY, CDR2 SMNVEV (reference sequence). The CDR3 spans 15 residues. The V segment lost 5 bases and the J segment 8 bases; nucleotides outside the gene matches: 10. The CDR3: CASSPTGVVGEKLFF. The CDR3 coding sequence is TGTGCCAGCAGTCCGACAGGGGTGGTTGGCGAAAAACTGTTTTTT.

This clone has a handful of counts. This chain links TRBV28 with TRBJ2-7; 8 positions match TRBD1. Germline loops: CDR1 MDHEN, CDR2 SYDVKM. This CDR3 has 15 amino acids. J lost 2 bases, V lost 6 bases, and 9 bases had no gene match. CDR3 sequence (DNA): TGTGCCAGCAGGCTGCGGACAGGGCTCCCCTACGAGCAGTACTTC. Protein product: CASRLRTGLPYEQYF.

This chain uses TRBV5-4 with TRBJ2-7; a possible D gene is TRBD1 (5 bases). This CDR3 comprises 13 residues. Germline assignment: CDR1 SGHNT and CDR2 YYREEE (reference sequence). The V gene lost 4 bases and the J gene lost 8 bases, with 16 bases spanning the gap. CDR3 sequence reads: CASSPTRGGKQYF. CDR3 DNA sequence: TGTGCCAGCAGCCCGACAAGGGGTGGGAAGCAGTACTTC.

This clone showed up just a few times. This chain joins TRBV7-3 and TRBJ2-1; 8 bases are a match to TRBD2. V trimming: 1 base; J trimming: 2 bases; junction bases outside the gene matches: 4. This CDR3 comprises 16 residues. The germline CDR1 and CDR2 sequences are SGHTA and FQGTGA. CDR3 amino acids: CASSLKLAGPYNEQFF. In DNA form, the CDR3 reads TGTGCCAGCAGCTTAAAATTAGCGGGACCCTACAATGAGCAGTTCTTC.

V is TRBV5-4 and J is TRBJ2-1, with 10 nucleotides matching TRBD2. V was pared by 4 bases and J by 8 bases, with 15 bases of the junction left unmatched. Per the germline V gene, CDR1 is SGHNT and CDR2 is YYREEE (reference sequence). This CDR3 is 17 amino acids long. The CDR3 coding sequence is TGTGCCAGCAGCATACCACTGCTAGCGGGAGAGGGAGATGAGCAGTTCTTC. It codes for CASSIPLLAGEGDEQFF. The whole variable domain, remainder taken from reference TRBV5-4 and TRBJ2-1, is ETGVTQSPTHLIKTRGQQVTLRCSSQSGHNTVSWYQQALGQGPQFIFQYYREEENGRGNFPPRFSGLQFPNYSSELNVNALELDDSALYLCASSIPLLAGEGDEQFFGPGTRLTVL.

The rearrangement uses TRBV9 and TRBJ1-4, with D uncertain. Trimming shortened V by 4 bases and J by 0 bases, and 13 bases separated the two germline ends. The CDR3 is 16 residues long. Looked up from germline, CDR1 is SGDLS and CDR2 is YYNGEE. The CDR3 reads CASSFSGVSTNEKLFF. The CDR3 nucleotides read TGTGCCAGCAGCTTCAGCGGCGTTTCAACTAATGAAAAACTGTTTTTT.

DNA of the CDR3: TGTGCCAGCAGCCCAACTAACAGGGGCTCTGAAGCTTTCTTT. As protein: CASSPTNRGSEAFF. The chain uses TRBV5-6 and TRBJ1-1; 7 nucleotides agree with TRBD1. Germline assignment: CDR1 SGHDT and CDR2 YYEEEE. After removal of 4 bases from V and 6 bases from J, the junction contained 9 bases not matched to a gene. The CDR3 spans 14 residues.

Only a few counts were recorded for this clone. V and J are TRBV4-1 and TRBJ1-2, with 9 bases matching TRBD1. This CDR3 contains 15 residues. The ends lost 2 bases at V and 5 bases at J; junction bases unmatched: 6. Germline lookup yields CDR1 MGHRA and CDR2 YSYEKL. CDR3 DNA sequence: TGCGCCAGCAGCCAACCCCGGGACAGGGTTTATGGCTACACCTTC. Protein sequence: CASSQPRDRVYGYTF.

This sequence joins TRBV28 and TRBJ2-1, with a weak D call TRBD1 (5 bases). Germline CDR1 is MDHEN and CDR2 is SYDVKM. V dropped 2 bases and J dropped 5 bases, with 16 bases sitting between them. This CDR3 has 16 amino acids. This CDR3 is CASSLVFQGTHNEQFF. Here the CDR3 DNA reads TGTGCCAGCAGTTTAGTTTTCCAGGGTACCCACAATGAGCAGTTCTTC. Based on the CDR3 plus reference TRBV28 and TRBJ2-1, the full variable domain is DVKVTQSSRYLVKRTGEKVFLECVQDMDHENMFWYRQDPGLGLRLIYFSYDVKMKEKGDIPEGYSVSREKKERFSLILESASTNQTSMYLCASSLVFQGTHNEQFFGPGTRLTVL.

As DNA, the CDR3 is TGTGCCAGCAGCGGAACTACAGGGGACTATGAGCAGTTCTTC. Translation: CASSGTTGDYEQFF. The chain couples TRBV9 to TRBJ2-1; tentatively, D is TRBD1 (7 bases). Trimming pared 3 bases from V and 8 bases from J, leaving 15 bases between. This CDR3 is 14 amino acids long. Germline CDR1 SGDLS, CDR2 YYNGEE.

The V gene is TRBV2, the J gene TRBJ1-1; perhaps TRBD1 as D (5 bases). Trimming pared 6 bases from V and 3 bases from J, leaving 17 bases between. The CDR3 spans 15 residues. The germline V gene has CDR1 SNHLY and CDR2 FYNNEI. CDR3: CASRETQGSDTEAFF. The CDR3 DNA reads as TGTGCCAGCAGGGAAACGCAGGGCAGCGACACTGAAGCTTTCTTT.

This clone was counted between two and nine times. The chain uses TRBV2 and TRBJ1-2; 7 positions agree with TRBD1. The V segment lost 11 bases and the J segment 4 bases; nucleotides outside the gene matches: 10. Germline V gene sequence: CDR1 SNHLY, CDR2 FYNNEI. This CDR3 contains 13 residues. CDR3 in amino acids: CARQGPGLYGYTF. CDR3 DNA: TGTGCCCGACAGGGACCTGGGCTCTATGGCTACACCTTC.

The CDR3 loop reads CASSTTGVGELFF. DNA for the CDR3: TGTGCCAGCAGCACGACAGGGGTCGGGGAGCTGTTTTTT. This chain joins TRBV7-8 and TRBJ2-2; 8 positions match TRBD1. V lost 5 bases and J lost 7; bases outside the gene matches: 3. The CDR3 is made up of 13 amino acids. Germline CDR1 and CDR2: SGHVS and FQNEAQ.

The genes are TRBV4-2 and TRBJ2-7, with TRBD2 identical over 8 bases. The junction had 5 bases not matched to a gene; V was cut back by 4 bases and J by 6 bases. This CDR3 contains 13 residues. CDR1 LGHNA and CDR2 YNFKEQ come from the germline V gene. The CDR3 nucleotides are TGTGCCAGCAGCCCGGGACTAGTTTCCGAGCAGTACTTC. Amino acid sequence: CASSPGLVSEQYF.

This clone has just a few counts. The V and J genes are TRBV5-4 and TRBJ2-5, with TRBD2 identical over 10 bases. The CDR3 length is 17 residues. V was pared by 4 bases and J by 11 bases, with 20 bases of the junction left unmatched. CDR1 is SGHNT and CDR2 is YYREEE in the germline V gene (reference sequence). CDR3 amino acids: CASSQPMTGTSVGEQYF. DNA of the CDR3: TGTGCCAGCAGCCAGCCAATGACCGGGACTAGCGTGGGTGAGCAGTACTTC.

The rearrangement links TRBV4-2 to TRBJ1-4, with 11 nucleotides matching TRBD1. Germline CDR1 and CDR2: LGHNA and YNFKEQ. V was pared by 1 base and J by 0 bases, with 7 bases of the junction left unmatched. The CDR3 is made up of 19 amino acids. CDR3 residues: CASSQGRDRGYATNEKLFF. The DNA of the CDR3 is TGTGCCAGCAGCCAAGGAAGGGACAGGGGGTATGCAACTAATGAAAAACTGTTTTTT.

This clone was seen only a few times. This chain joins TRBV19 and TRBJ1-2, with TRBD1 matching over 7 bases. With 4 bases clipped from V and 2 bases from J, the junction kept 10 bases outside the gene matches. Germline CDR1 is LNHDA and CDR2 is SQIVND (reference sequence). The CDR3 is 16 residues long. CDR3 residues: CASSTGGLLKNYGYTF. In nucleotides, the CDR3 is TGTGCCAGTAGTACAGGGGGACTTTTAAAAAACTATGGCTACACCTTC. Using reference TRBV19 and TRBJ1-2 for the parts outside the CDR3, the full variable domain is DGGITQSPKYLFRKEGQNVTLSCEQNLNHDAMYWYRQDPGQGLRLIYYSQIVNDFQKGDIAEGYSVSREKKESFPLTVTSAQKNPTAFYLCASSTGGLLKNYGYTFGSGTRLTVV.

This chain links TRBV7-8 with TRBJ2-5, with 7 bases that match TRBD1. Germline values: CDR1 SGHVS, CDR2 FQNEAQ. The junction had 9 bases not matched to a gene; V was cut back by 4 bases and J by 4 bases. This CDR3 contains 15 residues. The CDR3 region is CASSYDRVPRETQYF. CDR3 sequence (DNA): TGTGCCAGCAGCTACGACAGGGTTCCGCGAGAGACCCAGTACTTC.